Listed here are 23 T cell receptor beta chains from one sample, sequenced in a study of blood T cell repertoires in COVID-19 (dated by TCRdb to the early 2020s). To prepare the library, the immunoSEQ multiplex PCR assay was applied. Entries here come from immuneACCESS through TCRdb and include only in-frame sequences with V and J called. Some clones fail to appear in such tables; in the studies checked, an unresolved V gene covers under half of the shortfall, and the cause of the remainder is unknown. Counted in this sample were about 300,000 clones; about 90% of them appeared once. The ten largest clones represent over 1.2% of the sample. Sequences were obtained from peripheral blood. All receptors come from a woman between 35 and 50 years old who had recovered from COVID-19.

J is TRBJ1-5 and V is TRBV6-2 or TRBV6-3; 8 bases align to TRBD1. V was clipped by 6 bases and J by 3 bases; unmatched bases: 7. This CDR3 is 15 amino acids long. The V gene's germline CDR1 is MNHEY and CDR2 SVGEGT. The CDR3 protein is CASSGQGEANQPQHF. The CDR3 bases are TGTGCCAGCAGCGGACAGGGTGAGGCCAATCAGCCCCAGCATTTT.

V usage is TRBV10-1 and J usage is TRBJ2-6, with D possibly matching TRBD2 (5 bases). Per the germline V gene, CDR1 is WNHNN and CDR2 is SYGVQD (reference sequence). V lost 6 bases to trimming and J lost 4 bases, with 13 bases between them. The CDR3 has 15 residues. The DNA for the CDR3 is TGCGCCAGCAGGAGGGAAGGATCGGGGGCCAACGTCCTGACTTTC. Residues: CASRREGSGANVLTF.

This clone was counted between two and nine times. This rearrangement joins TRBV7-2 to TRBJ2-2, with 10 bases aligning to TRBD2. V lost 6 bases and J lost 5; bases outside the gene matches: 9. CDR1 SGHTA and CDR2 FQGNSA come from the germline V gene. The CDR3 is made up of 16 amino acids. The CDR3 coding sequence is TGTGCCAGCAGTTTCCATAGCGGGGGGCGGACCGGGGAGCTGTTTTTT. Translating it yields CASSFHSGGRTGELFF.

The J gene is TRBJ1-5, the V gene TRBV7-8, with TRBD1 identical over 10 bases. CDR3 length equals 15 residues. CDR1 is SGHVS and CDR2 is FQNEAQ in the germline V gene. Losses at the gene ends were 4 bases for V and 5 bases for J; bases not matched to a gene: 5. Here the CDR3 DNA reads TGTGCCAGCAGCTCGACAGGGGGCGCTTATCAGCCCCAGCATTTT. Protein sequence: CASSSTGGAYQPQHF.

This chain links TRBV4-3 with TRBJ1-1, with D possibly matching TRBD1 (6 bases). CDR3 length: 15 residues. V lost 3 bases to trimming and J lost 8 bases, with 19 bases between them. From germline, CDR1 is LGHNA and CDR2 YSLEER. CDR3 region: CASSQAGFGGREAFF. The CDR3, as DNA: TGCGCCAGCAGCCAGGCGGGGTTCGGGGGGCGAGAAGCTTTCTTT.

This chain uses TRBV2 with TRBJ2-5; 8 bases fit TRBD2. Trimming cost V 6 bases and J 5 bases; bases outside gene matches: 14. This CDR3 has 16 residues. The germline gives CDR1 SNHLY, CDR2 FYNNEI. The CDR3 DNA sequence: TGTGCCAGCAGCCCCGGGGAAGCGGGGGACGGGGAGACCCAGTACTTC. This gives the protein CASSPGEAGDGETQYF.

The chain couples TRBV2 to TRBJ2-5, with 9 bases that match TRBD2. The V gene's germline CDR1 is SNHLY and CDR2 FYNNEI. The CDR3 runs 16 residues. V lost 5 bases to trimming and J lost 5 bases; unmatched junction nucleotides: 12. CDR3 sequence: CASSQPLGLAGETQYF. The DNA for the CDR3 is TGTGCCAGCAGTCAACCCCTGGGACTAGCAGGGGAGACCCAGTACTTC.

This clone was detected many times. As DNA, the CDR3 is TGTGCCAGCAGTGAATTTCGCAGGGGCCAAGAGACCCAGTACTTC. This translates into CASSEFRRGQETQYF. The V gene is TRBV6-1, the J gene TRBJ2-5; tentative D call: TRBD1 (6 bases). Germline V lookup: CDR1 MNHNS, CDR2 SASEGT. This CDR3 has 15 amino acids. Between the trimmed V and J ends, which lost 2 bases and 1 base, there was a span of 11 bases.

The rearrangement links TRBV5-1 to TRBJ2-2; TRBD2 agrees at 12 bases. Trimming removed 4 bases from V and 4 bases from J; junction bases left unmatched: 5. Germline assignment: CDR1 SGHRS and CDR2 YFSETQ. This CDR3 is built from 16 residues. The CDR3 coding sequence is TGCGCCAGCAGCCCTCTAGCGGGGGGGCCCACCGGGGAGCTGTTTTTT. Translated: CASSPLAGGPTGELFF.

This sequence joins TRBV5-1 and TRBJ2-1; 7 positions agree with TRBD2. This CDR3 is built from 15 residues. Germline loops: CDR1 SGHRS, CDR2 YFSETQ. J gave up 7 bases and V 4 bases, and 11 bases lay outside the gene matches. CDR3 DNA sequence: TGCGCCAGCAGCGTGGCGGGGGTCCTAACTAATGAGCAGTTCTTC. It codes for CASSVAGVLTNEQFF.

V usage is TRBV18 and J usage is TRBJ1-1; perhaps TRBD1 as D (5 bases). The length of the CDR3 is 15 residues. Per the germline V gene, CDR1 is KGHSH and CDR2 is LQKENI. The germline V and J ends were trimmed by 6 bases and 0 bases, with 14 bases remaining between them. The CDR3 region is CASSRGGVVNTEAFF. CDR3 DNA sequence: TGTGCCAGCTCCCGGGGGGGAGTGGTGAACACTGAAGCTTTCTTT.

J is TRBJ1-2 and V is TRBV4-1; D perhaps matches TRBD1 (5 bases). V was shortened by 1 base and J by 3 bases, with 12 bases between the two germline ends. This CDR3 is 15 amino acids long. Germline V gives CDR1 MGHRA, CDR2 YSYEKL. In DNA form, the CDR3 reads TGCGCCAGCAGCCAAGTGGGACGGGAGTACTATGGCTACACCTTC. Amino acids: CASSQVGREYYGYTF.

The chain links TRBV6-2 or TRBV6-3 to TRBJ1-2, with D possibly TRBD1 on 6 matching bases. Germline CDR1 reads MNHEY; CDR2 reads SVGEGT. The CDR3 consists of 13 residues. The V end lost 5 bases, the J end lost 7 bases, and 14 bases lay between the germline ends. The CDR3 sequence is CASSEWGPSGYTF. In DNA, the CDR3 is TGTGCCAGCAGTGAGTGGGGGCCGTCTGGCTACACCTTC.

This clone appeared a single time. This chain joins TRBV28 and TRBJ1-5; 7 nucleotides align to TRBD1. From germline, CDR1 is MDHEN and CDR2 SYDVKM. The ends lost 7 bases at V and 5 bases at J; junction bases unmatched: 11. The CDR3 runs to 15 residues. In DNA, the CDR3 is TGTGCCAGCACCTTCGTAACAGGGGTGGATCAGCCCCAGCATTTT. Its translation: CASTFVTGVDQPQHF.

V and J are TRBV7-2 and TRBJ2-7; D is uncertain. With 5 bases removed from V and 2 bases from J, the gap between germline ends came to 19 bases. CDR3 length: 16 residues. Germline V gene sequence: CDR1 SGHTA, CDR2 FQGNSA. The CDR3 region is CASSPEVAAPPYEQYF. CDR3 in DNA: TGTGCCAGCAGCCCAGAGGTGGCTGCACCCCCCTACGAGCAGTACTTC.

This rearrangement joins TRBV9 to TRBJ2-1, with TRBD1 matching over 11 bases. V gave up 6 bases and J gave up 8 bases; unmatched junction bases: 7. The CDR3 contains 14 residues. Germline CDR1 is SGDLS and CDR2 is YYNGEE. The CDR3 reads CASTGDRGSDEQFF. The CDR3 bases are TGTGCCAGCACCGGGGACAGGGGGAGTGATGAGCAGTTCTTC.

CDR3 region: CASSIGGMGTEAFF. As DNA, the CDR3 is TGTGCCAGTAGTATCGGGGGAATGGGCACTGAAGCTTTCTTT. The chain is built from TRBV19 and TRBJ1-1; D possibly corresponds to TRBD1 (5 bases). This CDR3 contains 14 residues. Trimming removed 3 bases from V and 4 bases from J, with 12 bases in between. CDR1 is LNHDA and CDR2 is SQIVND in the germline V gene (reference sequence).

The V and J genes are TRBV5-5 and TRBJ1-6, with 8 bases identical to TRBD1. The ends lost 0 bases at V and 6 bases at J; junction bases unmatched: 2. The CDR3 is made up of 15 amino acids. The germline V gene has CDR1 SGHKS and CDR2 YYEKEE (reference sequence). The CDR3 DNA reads TGTGCCAGCAGCTTGGCAGGGGGCCCTAATTCACCCCTCCACTTT. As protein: CASSLAGGPNSPLHF. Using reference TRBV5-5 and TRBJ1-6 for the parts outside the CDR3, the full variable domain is DAGVTQSPTHLIKTRGQQVTLRCSPISGHKSVSWYQQVLGQGPQFIFQYYEKEERGRGNFPDRFSARQFPNYSSELNVNALLLGDSALYLCASSLAGGPNSPLHFGNGTRLTVT.

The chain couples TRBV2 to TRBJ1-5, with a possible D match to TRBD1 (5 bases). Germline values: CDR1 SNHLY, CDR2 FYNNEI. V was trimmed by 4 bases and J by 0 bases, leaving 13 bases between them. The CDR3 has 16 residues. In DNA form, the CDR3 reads TGTGCCAGCAGTGTCGGGGGGAGCGGTAGCAATCAGCCCCAGCATTTT. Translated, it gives CASSVGGSGSNQPQHF. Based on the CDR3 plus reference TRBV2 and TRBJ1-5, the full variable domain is EPEVTQTPSHQVTQMGQEVILRCVPISNHLYFYWYRQILGQKVEFLVSFYNNEISEKSEIFDDQFSVERPDGSNFTLKIRSTKLEDSAMYFCASSVGGSGSNQPQHFGDGTRLSIL.

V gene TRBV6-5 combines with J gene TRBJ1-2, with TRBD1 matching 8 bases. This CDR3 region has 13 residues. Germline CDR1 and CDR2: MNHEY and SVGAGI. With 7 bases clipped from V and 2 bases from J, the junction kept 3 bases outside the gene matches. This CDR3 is CASTRGLNYGYTF. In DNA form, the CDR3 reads TGTGCCAGCACCAGGGGGCTAAACTATGGCTACACCTTC.

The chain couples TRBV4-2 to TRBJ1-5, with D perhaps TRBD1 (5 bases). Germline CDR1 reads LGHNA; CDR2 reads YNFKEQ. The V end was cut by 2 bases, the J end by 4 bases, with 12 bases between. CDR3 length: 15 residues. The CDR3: CASSQSGLRNQPQHF. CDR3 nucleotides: TGTGCCAGCAGCCAATCAGGGTTAAGGAATCAGCCCCAGCATTTT.

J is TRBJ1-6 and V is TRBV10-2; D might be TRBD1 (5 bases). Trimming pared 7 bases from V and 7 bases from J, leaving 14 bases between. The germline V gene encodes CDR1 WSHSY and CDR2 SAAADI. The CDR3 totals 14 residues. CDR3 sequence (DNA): TGCGCCAGCAAAAGGGGATCTGGGAATTCACCCCTCCACTTT. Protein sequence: CASKRGSGNSPLHF.

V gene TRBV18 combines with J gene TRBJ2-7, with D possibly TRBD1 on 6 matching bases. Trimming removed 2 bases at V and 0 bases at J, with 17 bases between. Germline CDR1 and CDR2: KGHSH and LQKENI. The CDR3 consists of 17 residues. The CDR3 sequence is CASSPSRQASSSYEQYF. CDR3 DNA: TGTGCCAGCTCACCATCCCGACAGGCCTCGAGCTCCTACGAGCAGTACTTC.